These T cell receptor beta chains were read from a single sample in a study of control samples from healthy donors and cancer patients. Only in-frame clones appear in the TCRdb table, and some are missing; sequencing was by immunoSEQ multiplex PCR. This sample carries around 250,000 clones, more than 65% of them seen once, and the ten largest clones take less than 15%. The sample was PBMCs. All receptors come from a woman aged 55-69 years with lung cancer. Each CDR3 is given with its conserved first and last residue. A D gene is named only where the DNA matches it firmly. Clone size is stated in some rows and not others, as once, few, many or a class when expanded.

abundance: few
v_gene: TRBV7-9
j_gene: TRBJ2-3
d_gene: .
CDR3nt: TGTGCCAGCAGCTTAGCCCCGGCGGATACGCAGTATTTT
CDR3aa: CASSLAPADTQYF

abundance: .
v_gene: TRBV5-5
j_gene: TRBJ2-5
d_gene: TRBD1
CDR3nt: TGTGCCAGCAAGGGACAGGGAGTTCAACTAGAAACCCAGTACTTC
CDR3aa: CASKGQGVQLETQYF

abundance: .
v_gene: TRBV19
j_gene: TRBJ2-1
d_gene: .
CDR3nt: TGTGCCAGTAGTATGGGCCTAGCGTTGAATGAGCAGTTCTTC
CDR3aa: CASSMGLALNEQFF

abundance: .
v_gene: TRBV7-9
j_gene: TRBJ1-3
d_gene: .
CDR3nt: TGTGCCAGCAGCACCGATGGAAACACCATATATTTT
CDR3aa: CASSTDGNTIYF

abundance: few
v_gene: TRBV4-1
j_gene: TRBJ1-1
d_gene: .
CDR3nt: TGCGCCAGCAGACAGGGTGTGAACACTGAAGCTTTCTTT
CDR3aa: CASRQGVNTEAFF

abundance: .
v_gene: TRBV27
j_gene: TRBJ1-3
d_gene: TRBD1
CDR3nt: TGTGCCAAAAAGGACAGGGAAGAATCTGGAAACACCATATATTTT
CDR3aa: CAKKDREESGNTIYF

abundance: .
v_gene: TRBV13
j_gene: TRBJ2-5
d_gene: .
CDR3nt: TGTGCCAGCAGCTTAGTCTGGGAAGCGGGGACCCAGTACTTC
CDR3aa: CASSLVWEAGTQYF

abundance: .
v_gene: TRBV20-1
j_gene: TRBJ1-1
d_gene: TRBD1
CDR3nt: TGCAGTGCTACTAGACAGGGGAGAGCTTTCTTT
CDR3aa: CSATRQGRAFF

abundance: .
v_gene: TRBV27
j_gene: TRBJ2-7
d_gene: .
CDR3nt: TGTGCCAGCAGTTTAGATCCGGGTGGTTCCTACGAGCAGTACTTC
CDR3aa: CASSLDPGGSYEQYF

abundance: .
v_gene: TRBV5-1
j_gene: TRBJ2-3
d_gene: .
CDR3nt: TGCGCCAGCAGCTCCCAGGGATGGGCAGATACGCAGTATTTT
CDR3aa: CASSSQGWADTQYF

abundance: few
v_gene: TRBV3-1/TRBV3-2
j_gene: TRBJ1-6
d_gene: .
CDR3nt: TGTGCCAGCAGCCAAAGGGGACGGGAGAGAAATTCACCCCTCCACTTT
CDR3aa: CASSQRGRERNSPLHF

abundance: .
v_gene: TRBV5-5
j_gene: TRBJ2-1
d_gene: .
CDR3nt: TGTGCCAGCACCACTCAAGGGGGGACCTCCTACAATGAGCAGTTCTTC
CDR3aa: CASTTQGGTSYNEQFF